The 9 T cell receptor delta chains below were found in one sample sequenced in a study of gamma-delta T cells after stem cell transplantation. TCRdb re-processed the RT-PCR reads via CATT. The sample consists of fewer than 2,000 delta-chain clones, 4.5% of them appearing once. Sequencing input: gamma-delta T cells. These receptors all stem from a human donor. It is not recorded whose cells these are; they may come from a transplant donor.

This clone was picked up a small number of times. A read error is the likely source, as a far larger clone sits one nucleotide away. The chain joins TRDV2 to TRDJ1; the match to TRDD3 covers 9 bases. Germline V gene sequence: CDR1 GEAIGNYY, CDR2 EKD. The CDR3 consists of 15 residues. V trimming: 5 bases; J trimming: 1 base; junction bases outside the gene matches: 7. The CDR3 coding sequence is TGTGCCTGTGGACCACTGGGGGACCTCACCGATAAACTCATCTTT. This codes for CACGPLGDLTDKLIF.

This clone is labeled medium-sized. The chain links TRDV2 to TRDJ1, with 13 nucleotides matching TRDD3. Germline loops: CDR1 GEAIGNYY, CDR2 EKD. V lost 3 bases and J lost 0; bases outside the gene matches: 9. The CDR3 loop spans 18 amino acids. The CDR3 reads CACDLLGDTHKYTDKLIF. The CDR3 DNA follows: TGTGCCTGTGACCTACTGGGGGATACGCACAAGTACACCGATAAACTCATCTTT.

On this clone: Only one base separates this from a far larger clonotype, so it likely reflects a read error. Other DNA sequences in this sample translate to the same CDR3. V gene TRDV2 combines with J gene TRDJ1; D remains ambiguous. This CDR3 is 16 amino acids long. Germline lookup yields CDR1 GEAIGNYY and CDR2 EKD. The CDR3 bases are TGTGCTTGTGACACGGTCGGGGCCTCACGGGGCGATAAACTCATCTTT. Amino acid sequence: CACDTVGASRGDKLIF.

This clone is judged large. The junction does not match germline at one end; this may be a read error. The identical CDR3 is also encoded by other nucleotide sequences in the sample. The genes are TRDV2 and TRDJ3; 9 bases fit TRDD3. Germline CDR1 reads GEAIGNYY; CDR2 reads EKD. This CDR3 is built from 19 residues. CDR3 sequence reads: CACDTVGDMGSWDTRRMFF. CDR3 bases: TGTGCCTGTGACACCGTGGGGGATATGGGCTCCTGGGACACCCGACGGATGTTTTTC.

A remark on this clone: It differs at one base from a far larger clone, so likely a read error. The sample carries other DNA sequences with the same CDR3. The chain employs TRDV2 and TRDJ1, with 10 bases identical to TRDD3. The CDR3 covers 18 residues. CDR1 GEAIGNYY and CDR2 EKD come from the germline V gene. With V trimmed by 3 bases and J by 1 base, 13 bases remained unmatched. CDR3 residues: CACDHVVLGDSGTDKLIF. The DNA of the CDR3 is TGTGCCTGTGACCACGTTGTACTGGGGGATTCTGGCACCGATAAACTCATCTTT.

This clone is labeled as medium-sized. The same CDR3 can be traced to other DNA sequences in this sample. The chain has TRDV2 and TRDJ1; 12 bases are a match to TRDD3. There are 17 residues in the CDR3. Germline V gives CDR1 GEAIGNYY, CDR2 EKD. Losses at the gene ends were 1 base for V and 0 bases for J; bases not matched to a gene: 5. The CDR3 loop is CACDTLGDTTYTDKLIF. DNA for the CDR3: TGTGCCTGTGACACACTGGGGGATACTACATACACCGATAAACTCATCTTT.

Details on this clone: TCRdb pairs this DNA with a much larger clone's protein that differs at residue 3, likely a read error; the protein shown was translated from the DNA. The chain recombines TRDV2 with TRDJ1, with D maybe TRDD3 (8 bases). Germline V CDR1 and CDR2: GEAIGNYY, EKD. This CDR3 is 17 amino acids long. This CDR3 reads CARDVLSYGDTVVKLIF. In nucleotides, the CDR3 is TGTGCCCGTGACGTACTTTCCTACGGGGATACTGTCGTTAAACTCATCTTT.

By its share, this clone is large. Other nucleotide sequences in the sample specify the same CDR3. V and J are TRDV2 and TRDJ1; 9 bases agree with TRDD3. This CDR3 is 19 amino acids long. CDR1 is GEAIGNYY and CDR2 is EKD in the germline V gene. The junction had 14 bases not matched to a gene; V was cut back by 0 bases and J by 1 base. This chain's CDR3 is CACDTVTGGLSTPTDKLIF. CDR3 sequence (DNA): TGTGCCTGTGACACCGTAACTGGGGGACTCTCAACGCCCACCGATAAACTCATCTTT.

In the case of this clone: The protein given by TCRdb reflects a much larger clone and differs at residue 11 from this DNA's translation, likely from a read error; the protein shown is the DNA's translation. The chain is built from TRDV2 and TRDJ1; unclear D gene. V was trimmed by 0 bases and J by 0 bases, leaving 16 bases between them. This CDR3 contains 17 residues. Germline CDR1 reads GEAIGNYY; CDR2 reads EKD. The CDR3 loop is CACDTVAGFPHTDKLIF. The DNA for the CDR3 is TGTGCCTGTGACACCGTAGCGGGGTTCCCGCACACCGATAAACTCATCTTT.